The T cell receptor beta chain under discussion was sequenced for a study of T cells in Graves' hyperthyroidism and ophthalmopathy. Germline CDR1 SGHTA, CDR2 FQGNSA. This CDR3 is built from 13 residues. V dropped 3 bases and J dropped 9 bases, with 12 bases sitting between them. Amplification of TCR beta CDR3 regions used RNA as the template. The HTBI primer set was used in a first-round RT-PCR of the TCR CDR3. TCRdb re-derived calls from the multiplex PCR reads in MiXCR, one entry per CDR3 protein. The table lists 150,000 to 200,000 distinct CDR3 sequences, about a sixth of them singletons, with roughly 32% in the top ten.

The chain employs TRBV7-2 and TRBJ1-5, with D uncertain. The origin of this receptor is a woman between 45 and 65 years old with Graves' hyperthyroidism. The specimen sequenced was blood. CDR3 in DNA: TGTGCCAGCAGCTTGGACGGACTAGGGCCCCAGCATTTT. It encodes CASSLDGLGPQHF.